This is a list of T cell receptor beta chains from one sample in a study of T cell changes during pregnancy in multiple sclerosis. The protocol was immunoSEQ multiplex PCR, while the TCRdb copy is restricted to in-frame clones and leaves out a portion. The profile covers some 29,000 clones, with 75% to 95% appearing a single time and 5% to 7.5% taken by the ten largest. The sequencing here drew on CD8+ T cells from peripheral blood mononuclear cells, taken before pregnancy. All receptors derive from a female donor with multiple sclerosis, enrolled in a pregnancy study. Both conserved end residues are part of each CDR3.

v_call	j_call	cdr3_aa
TRBV9	TRBJ2-7	CASSALAGGDREQYF
TRBV13	TRBJ2-7	CASSLVAAGVLGQYF
TRBV2	TRBJ1-1	CASREDRSTEAFF
TRBV28	TRBJ2-1	CASSFIAGAEQFF
TRBV9	TRBJ2-1	CASSGSSGTNEQFF
TRBV6-5	TRBJ1-2	CASSPWTGTDGYTF
TRBV5-4	TRBJ2-7	CASSFHIAGDQYEQYF
TRBV12-5	TRBJ2-3	CASGYYRGTDTQYF
TRBV6-5	TRBJ2-5	CASSSKIGLRQETQYF
TRBV5-4	TRBJ2-7	CASSLVSGRGHYEQYF
TRBV29-1	TRBJ1-2	CSVDGQGPGGYTF
TRBV28	TRBJ2-6	CASSTAQGANVLTF
TRBV19	TRBJ2-1	CASSTTGRASDNEQFF
TRBV19	TRBJ1-1	CASRKGQEAFF
TRBV5-4	TRBJ2-3	CASSEGQGPDTQYF
TRBV4-3	TRBJ1-1	CASSQDRTRGSEAFF
TRBV5-1	TRBJ2-7	CASSLEGLLGTSGISEQYF
TRBV11-3	TRBJ2-2	CASSPVGLRGTGELFF
TRBV10-2	TRBJ2-3	CASRRLAGLPPDTQYF
TRBV29-1	TRBJ1-1	CSVGFRGTEAFF
TRBV28	TRBJ2-6	CASSGQYFSGANVLTF
TRBV27	TRBJ1-3	CASSSTPLGADGNTIYF
TRBV19	TRBJ2-7	CASSAGPGHYEQYF
TRBV9	TRBJ1-2	CASSVGSHYGYTF
TRBV4-1	TRBJ2-3	CASGGDSTDTQYF
TRBV29-1	TRBJ2-1	CSALPFIEASDNEQFF
TRBV29-1	TRBJ2-7	CSVEIGTPYEQYF
TRBV27	TRBJ2-7	CASSLTGSHEQYF
TRBV6-1	TRBJ2-7	CASSEASGSSYEQYF